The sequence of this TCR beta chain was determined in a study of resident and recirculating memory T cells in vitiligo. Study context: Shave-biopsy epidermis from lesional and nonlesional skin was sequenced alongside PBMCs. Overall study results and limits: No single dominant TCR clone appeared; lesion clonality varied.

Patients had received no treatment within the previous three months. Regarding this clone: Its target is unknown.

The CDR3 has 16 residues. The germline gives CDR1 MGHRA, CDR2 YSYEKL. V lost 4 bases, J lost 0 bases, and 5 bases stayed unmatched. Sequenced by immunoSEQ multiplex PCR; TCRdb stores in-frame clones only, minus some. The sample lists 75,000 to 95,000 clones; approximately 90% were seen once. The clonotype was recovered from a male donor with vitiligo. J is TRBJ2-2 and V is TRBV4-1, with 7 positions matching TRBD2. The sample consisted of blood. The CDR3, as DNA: TGCGCCAGCAGCCTACGGACTAGTACGAACACCGGGGAGCTGTTTTTT. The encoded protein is CASSLRTSTNTGELFF.